The 3 T cell receptor beta chains given below trace back to one sample, sequenced in a study of shared clonotypes between healthy human individuals. Clones were read by immunoSEQ multiplex PCR, and TCRdb kept only the in-frame ones, dropping some. Of about 1 million clones listed, about 74% are singletons. Sequenced: memory CD4+ T cells sorted from blood. As to subset: CD45RA-negative fraction. Receptors were obtained from a man between 18 and 29 years old in good health.

This chain connects TRBV18 to TRBJ1-3, with 7 nucleotides matching TRBD1. The CDR3 extends over 16 amino acids. Germline-derived CDR1 and CDR2 are KGHSH and LQKENI. V was clipped by 0 bases and J by 3 bases; unmatched bases: 5. The CDR3 region has the DNA TGTGCCAGCTCACCACCGGCAGGGGGACTTGGAAACACCATATATTTT. This codes for CASSPPAGGLGNTIYF.

This chain joins TRBV5-6 and TRBJ2-2, with D perhaps assigned TRBD1 or TRBD2 (5 bases each). The CDR3 length is 15 residues. Trimming took 4 bases from V and 0 from J, leaving 10 bases between them. The germline gives CDR1 SGHDT, CDR2 YYEEEE. The CDR3 DNA reads TGTGCCAGCAGCCCCCCGGGGCCGAACACCGGGGAGCTGTTTTTT. Residues: CASSPPGPNTGELFF.

V is TRBV7-9 and J is TRBJ1-2, with D hard to call. The germline gives CDR1 SEHNR, CDR2 FQNEAQ (reference sequence). The CDR3 has 13 amino acids. V shed 1 base and J shed 2 bases, with 5 bases lying between them. As DNA, the CDR3 is TGTGCCAGCAGCTTAGACCTAAACTATGGCTACACCTTC. Translation gives CASSLDLNYGYTF.